This TCR beta chain was found in a study of T-cell reconstitution after alpha-beta-depleted transplantation in children. This clonotype showed up many times. Its antigen is as yet unknown. Study results and limitations: Newly produced T cells mostly provided counts and TCRbeta diversity after one year, as hyperexpanded clones declined. Two months or so post-transplant, alpha-beta T cells reportedly derived from several hundred expanded graft clones. At day 60, the high TCRbeta diversity found in some patients originated from recipient T cells and thymic progenitors that had survived.

This CDR3 has 15 amino acids. The germline CDR1 and CDR2 sequences are SGHRS and YFSETQ. Germline trimming cut 0 bases from V and 8 bases from J; bases unmatched to any gene: 8. This sample's TCRbeta library carried unique molecular identifier barcodes. TCRdb re-called the PCR reads through MiXCR, storing one row per CDR3 protein. The data show about 97,000 distinct CDR3 sequences, 4.5% to 7.5% seen once. This chain uses TRBV5-1 with TRBJ2-1; 7 bases match TRBD2. Specimen: PBMCs, mostly from graft donor cells, collected 60 days after TCRalphabeta/CD19-depleted stem cell transplant. This clonotype was obtained from a female patient aged 2 to 10 who had a stem cell transplant for Fanconi anemia, so the T cells may come from the graft donor. The CDR3 reads CASSLAGLAAHEQFF. The DNA of the CDR3 is TGCGCCAGCAGCTTGGCCGGTCTAGCGGCCCATGAGCAGTTCTTC.